The entry below describes one T cell receptor (beta chain). Its antigen is not identified. These data come from a study of T cell responses to AZD1222 COVID-19 vaccine. In the study overall: Analysis merged second doses at about 4 or about 12 weeks.

Findings and caveats of the study: Nearly half of spike-specific TCRs reportedly target variant regions that are unmutated in the B.1.351 and B.1.1.7 variants.

Germline V CDR1 and CDR2: SQVTM, ANQGSEA. The ends lost 4 bases at V and 6 bases at J; junction bases unmatched: 6. This CDR3 contains 14 residues. Here immunoSEQ multiplex PCR was the method, and the copy in TCRdb shows in-frame clones only, minus some. Counted here are more than 95,000 clones, about nine tenths occurring once; the ten biggest clones make up approximately 7.6%. Sequenced material: peripheral blood, taken on day 0 of AZD1222 vaccination. This TCR was recovered from an adult in good health. The chain combines TRBV29-1 with TRBJ2-1; 10 bases are a match to TRBD2. The CDR3: CSVASGRATNEQFF. The CDR3 DNA is TGCAGCGTTGCCAGCGGGAGGGCCACCAATGAGCAGTTCTTC.